This TCR beta chain originates from a study of T cells after posttransplantation cyclophosphamide (dated by TCRdb to about 2016). Study-level background: Using TRB sequencing, the study followed how the T cell repertoire reconstituted after myeloablative bone marrow transplantation in which posttransplantation cyclophosphamide served as GVHD prophylaxis. Antigen receptor sequencing was done on samples from 35 PTCy-treated patients and from under 20 related bone marrow donors of those patients. Blood from all 30 or so PTCy patients who had 1-year posttransplant specimens underwent TRB sequencing. In 3 patients, TRB sequencing was also performed on up to roughly 3 more blood samples taken 2 to 5.2 years after transplant, and in several patients, pretransplant blood was also TRB-sequenced. Because TRA and TRB clonality correlated tightly in about 10 samples, later TCR analyses were limited to TRB. Public TRB sequences were checked against a database of over 3,000 sequences associated with responses to pathogens, tumor antigens, self-antigens and alloantigens.

Beyond this particular receptor, the publication reports: Across around 48 patients, recipient CMV seropositivity and CMV reactivation were highly associated with TRB clonality; PTCy diversity was similar to CNI/methotrexate controls. Donor-recipient similarity was low at 1-2 months but increased during the first year, and donor CD8+ memory clones often dominated later blood repertoires. The TRB repertoires of T cells infiltrating skin or the GI tract showed only limited overlap with the TRB repertoires found in blood.

This clone has ten or more counts. There is no known antigen for this receptor. It has no much larger one-base neighbor in the sample; base qualities were not kept. The CDR3 runs 15 residues from the cysteine to the phenylalanine. The CDR3 DNA has 45 bases and is translated from base 1. V was cut back by 5 bases and J by 2 bases, leaving a gap of 14 bases between them. Looking up the germline V gene yields CDR1 SGHTA and CDR2 FQGNSA. Per the publication, the treatment or condition label means: high-dose cyclophosphamide on days +3 and +4 as single-agent GVHD prophylaxis. Busulfan and fludarabine conditioning, a related or unrelated marrow graft, and cyclophosphamide on days +3 and +4 were given to PTCy patients. PTCy-treated patients were drawn from a prospective multi-institutional clinical trial. Peripheral blood and bone marrow mononuclear cells were isolated by Ficoll-Hypaque density centrifugation and were cryopreserved.

Genomic DNA was used for TRB sequencing, which was performed with the immunoSEQ assay at survey resolution or with the hsTCRB kit. The published analysis was carried out like this. The immunoSEQ software handled initial read processing, and the LymphoSeq R package was used for repertoire analyses. For each TRB dataset, clonality was calculated as 1 minus normalized Shannon entropy, and the Gini coefficient was computed as well. To infer phenotypes in unsorted samples, TRB sequences from sorted subsets of the recipient or donor were mapped onto unsorted samples from the same recipient. TCRdb retrieved this table from immuneACCESS and kept in-frame rearrangements only. Not all clones are present; in checked studies, unresolved V genes account for under half, and no reason is known for the remainder. V and J calls and clone size are given by that table; D and trimming were obtained from the DNA. This sample was tabulated with roughly 4,000 clones, among which there are no singletons. The ten top clones hold about an eighth of the sample.

The origin of this receptor is a female patient younger than 35 who received an allogeneic stem cell transplant from an unrelated donor, was CMV-positive, and had acute GVHD only. Some T cells may be donor cells from the graft after a transplant. The chain uses TRBV7-2 and TRBJ2-3; a tentative D match to TRBD2 spans 6 bases. The sequenced sample was PBMCs, obtained after allogeneic stem cell transplant with posttransplant cyclophosphamide. The CDR3 sequence is CASSLSGEPTDTQYF. In nucleotides, the sequence is TGTGCCAGCAGCCTTAGCGGAGAACCCACAGATACGCAGTATTTT.